The next 8 T cell receptor beta chains were all read from a single sample in a study of human T cells and chemical hapten exposure. Time point: pre-sensitization, week 0. Treatment given: therapeutic diphenylcyclopropenone sensitization with weekly scalp DPC. MiXCR was run by TCRdb on the RACE reads, yielding one entry per CDR3 protein. The sample holds some 250,000 distinct CDR3 sequences, around 7% seen once. The source was whole blood, collected in connection with sensitization to the hapten diphenylcyclopropenone (DPC). All receptors come from a man aged 18 to 29 with alopecia areata. Some clones in this sample may be carry-over from other donors' samples.

The sample holds many counts of this clonotype. V and J are TRBV11-2 and TRBJ2-1; D perhaps matches TRBD2 (5 bases). Between the trimmed V and J ends, which lost 5 bases and 8 bases, there was a span of 19 bases. CDR1 and CDR2 from the germline V gene are SGHAT and FQNNGV. CDR3 size: 15 residues. In DNA, the CDR3 is TGTGCCAGCAGCCCAGTTGACTACCTCGGGGATGAGCAGTTCTTC. It codes for CASSPVDYLGDEQFF.

In this sample, this clonotype turned up many times. The chain carries TRBV20-1 and TRBJ1-3; 9 bases match TRBD1. The junction had 3 bases not matched to a gene; V was cut back by 1 base and J by 2 bases. Germline CDR1 and CDR2: DFQATT and SNEGSKA (reference sequence). The CDR3 totals 15 residues. DNA for the CDR3: TGCAGTGCTAGAGCCCGGACAGGGGCTGGAAACACCATATATTTT. This sequence encodes CSARARTGAGNTIYF.

This clonotype was detected only a few times. The chain recombines TRBV12-3 or TRBV12-4 with TRBJ1-4, with D maybe TRBD1 (5 bases). V dropped 4 bases and J dropped 5 bases, with 14 bases sitting between them. CDR3 length: 15 amino acids. DNA for the CDR3: TGTGCCAGCAGTTCCTGGGAGGGGCGAAATGAAAAACTGTTTTTT. It encodes CASSSWEGRNEKLFF.

CDR3 nucleotide sequence: TGTGCCAGCAGGACCGACAGGGGACCCTACAATGAGCAGTTCTTC. It translates to CASRTDRGPYNEQFF. The rearrangement links TRBV7-8 to TRBJ2-1, with 8 bases that match TRBD1. This CDR3 region has 15 residues. Trimming cost V 6 bases and J 2 bases; bases outside gene matches: 6. Looked up from germline, CDR1 is SGHVS and CDR2 is FQNEAQ.

CDR3 sequence: CASTVGRTKLFF. The CDR3 DNA follows: TGTGCCAGCACTGTTGGGAGAACGAAACTGTTTTTT. The V call is TRBV12-3 or TRBV12-4, the J call TRBJ1-4; unclear D gene. The CDR3 loop spans 12 amino acids. Trimming left V 7 bases short and J 11 bases short, with 14 bases between.

This clonotype has a handful of counts. The CDR3 region has the DNA TGTGCCAGCAGTGAACCTAGCGGGGGGCCGGGCACAGATACGCAGTATTTT. Translation: CASSEPSGGPGTDTQYF. The chain couples TRBV2 to TRBJ2-3, with 11 bases matching TRBD2. The CDR3 covers 17 residues. Germline-derived CDR1 and CDR2 are SNHLY and FYNNEI. Losses at the gene ends were 2 bases for V and 1 base for J; bases not matched to a gene: 5.

In DNA, the CDR3 is TGTGCCAGCAGTGTACAGGGGAGGCACACCGGGGAGCTGTTTTTT. This codes for CASSVQGRHTGELFF. This chain joins TRBV25-1 and TRBJ2-2, with a tentative D call TRBD1 (7 bases). From germline, CDR1 is MGHDK and CDR2 SYGVNS. Trimming took off 4 bases at V and 3 bases at J, with 12 bases between the two ends. This CDR3 is 15 amino acids long.

This clonotype has a single count. A single base separates this from a much larger clone, so it may be a read error. The J gene is TRBJ1-1, the V gene TRBV5-6; no clear D gene. Germline V CDR1 and CDR2: SGHDT, YYEEEE. The CDR3 has 15 amino acids. Trimming left V 2 bases short and J 0 bases short, with 11 bases between. CDR3 in amino acids: CASSFSFLMNTEAFF. CDR3 DNA sequence: TGTGCCAGCAGCTTCAGTTTTCTCATGAACACTGAAGCTTTCTTT.